This T cell receptor (beta chain) appears in the sequencing data of a study of T cell responses to AZD1222 COVID-19 vaccine. Study-level background: Pooling of second doses given at about 4 or about 12 weeks was done.

Study-wide results and caveats: Only a handful of AZD1222 recipients, more than five in all, had baseline seropositivity. Females made up more of the donors, who were largely white British, and clonal diversity may have come out too low.

Trimming took 5 bases from V and 5 from J; bases not matched to a gene: 3. Germline V gene data show CDR1 as SGHTA and CDR2 as FQGNSA. This CDR3 has 13 amino acids. Turning to this clone: The antigen remains undetermined.

Measured with immunoSEQ multiplex PCR; TCRdb has only the in-frame clones, and not every one. Among roughly 34,000 clones listed, about 89% were seen once. This receptor was identified in an adult in good health. The sequencing used peripheral blood, collected on day 0 of AZD1222 vaccination. The chain employs TRBV7-2 and TRBJ2-1, with TRBD2 matching over 7 bases. The CDR3 DNA reads as TGTGCCAGCAGCCTAGGGAGGGACAATGAGCAGTTCTTC. This encodes CASSLGRDNEQFF.